This record covers a single T cell receptor beta chain. The sample belongs to a study of T cell changes during pregnancy in multiple sclerosis. CDR3 length: 15 residues. The ends lost 2 bases at V and 6 bases at J; junction bases unmatched: 9. CDR1 is GTSNPN and CDR2 is SVGIG in the germline V gene (reference sequence). The repertoire was sequenced with immunoSEQ multiplex PCR; TCRdb's copy has only in-frame clones and lacks some. The repertoire has nearly 110,000 clones, more than 80% of them found once; the top ten carry about 1.5%. The sequence came from a female donor with multiple sclerosis, enrolled in a pregnancy study. The rearrangement joins TRBV30 to TRBJ1-2; TRBD1 agrees at 10 bases. The specimen comprised peripheral blood, sampled before pregnancy. The CDR3 sequence: CAWSWGDRGFNGYTF. Here the CDR3 DNA reads TGTGCCTGGAGTTGGGGGGACAGGGGATTTAATGGCTACACCTTC.